The T cell receptor (beta chain) described here comes from a study of blood T cell repertoires in COVID-19. Whole-study context: Samples came from the United States, Italy and Spain, spanning acute and convalescent COVID-19.

This clone has just a few counts. Per the original methods: From reference gene primer amplification, estimates of nucleated cell counts were derived. TCRdb's table, derived via immunoSEQ multiplex PCR, lists solely in-frame clones and lacks some. That table gives V, J and clone size, and the DNA gave D and trimming. The profile shows about 40,000 clones, 81% of them singletons. Sequencing input: peripheral blood. The TCR was taken from a human donor in a cohort sampled during active or convalescent COVID-19. The donor label of this sample is uncertain.

CDR3 region: CATSASTGGRRNEQFF. CDR3 DNA: TGTGCCACCAGTGCCTCTACAGGGGGCCGTCGGAATGAGCAGTTCTTC. The rearrangement joins TRBV24-1 to TRBJ2-1; TRBD1 aligns across 9 bases. The CDR3 spans 16 residues. V trimming: 5 bases; J trimming: 7 bases; junction bases outside the gene matches: 11. Germline V lookup: CDR1 KGHDR, CDR2 SFDVKD.